This T cell receptor (beta chain) was captured in a study of cytomegalovirus exposure and HLA in healthy donors. Study outcomes and limitations: There were reportedly fewer N-insertions in an Asian-associated ancestry cluster than the approximately 630-donor mean, in a later analysis.

On this clone itself: Its cognate antigen is unknown.

PCR involved 60 Vbeta and 13 Jbeta primers. Measured with immunoSEQ multiplex PCR; TCRdb has only the in-frame clones, and not every one. This sample yields around 200,000 clones, of which around 86% are seen a single time; more than 1.5% belongs to the top ten. The CDR3 totals 12 residues. Germline CDR1 is KGHSH and CDR2 is LQKENI. V gave up 3 bases and J gave up 5 bases, with 6 bases separating them. Material for sequencing was PBMCs. The rearrangement uses TRBV18 and TRBJ2-3, with no clear D. The sequence derives from a man aged 50-60 years in good health and CMV-seronegative. For the CDR3, the DNA is TGTGCCAGCTCACCCGGTGTAGATACGCAGTATTTT. It codes for CASSPGVDTQYF.